The TCR beta chain under discussion was sequenced for a study of T cell responses to AZD1222 COVID-19 vaccine. Study-wide points: Spike was spanned by vaccine-associated CD4 TCRs, with dominance at 160-218 and 743-854. Two AZD1222 doses significantly raised spike-specific TCR breadth and depth over controls.

Unmatched junction bases numbered 4, after V lost 2 bases and J lost 10 bases. Looked up from germline, CDR1 is MDHEN and CDR2 is SYDVKM. There are 13 residues in the CDR3. To note about this clone: What it recognizes is unknown.

Sequencing used immunoSEQ multiplex PCR; TCRdb keeps in-frame clones, though not all of them. The sample records about 140,000 clones, over 80% being singletons. Pooling of second doses given at about 4 or about 12 weeks was done. The chain employs TRBV28 and TRBJ2-1, with 8 bases lining up with TRBD2. The sequencing here drew on peripheral blood, taken 28 days after the second AZD1222 dose. The receptor was derived from an adult who received the AZD1222 COVID-19 vaccine. CDR3 nucleotide sequence: TGTGCCAGCAGTTTAATCGCGGGAGGCGAGCAGTTCTTC. Translation: CASSLIAGGEQFF.